This TCR beta chain was sequenced in a study of shared clonotypes between healthy human individuals. Study-level background: Each donor's CD8 memory used one plate, CD8 naive two, each CD4 subset three.

Some clones are missing from TCRdb's copy, which holds only in-frame ones; the method was immunoSEQ multiplex PCR. This sample has approximately 1,500,000 clones, with 98% found just once. Donors had no recently reported acute infections or vaccinations and were HIV-negative. The split of CD4+ cells yielded CD45RA+ naive and CD45RA-negative memory subsets. This CDR3 comprises 15 residues. V lost 0 bases and J 6 bases, leaving 12 bases between the germline ends. Germline V lookup: CDR1 SGDLS, CDR2 YYNGEE. This receptor was obtained from a man under 40 in good health. What was sequenced was naive CD4+ T cells sorted from blood. Noted subset: CD45RA+ positively selected. This chain joins TRBV9 and TRBJ2-2, with no clear D. CDR3 region: CASSVATVASGELFF. CDR3 in DNA: TGTGCCAGCAGCGTAGCAACGGTCGCGTCCGGGGAGCTGTTTTTT.